The rows below give T cell receptor beta chains drawn from one sample of a study of CD8 T cells in ankylosing spondylitis. MiXCR, applied by TCRdb to the 5' RACE reads, yields one record per CDR3 protein. In the table there are 650,000 to 800,000 distinct CDR3 sequences, 15% to 20% of which are singletons. The sample comprised blood, either unsorted or a sorted T cell fraction (not recorded which). All receptors derive from a male donor with ankylosing spondylitis. Each CDR3 is given with its conserved first and last residue. Fields, in order: V gene, CDR3 protein.

TRBV5-1 | CASRGLNYEQYF
TRBV12-3/TRBV12-4 | CASSSSLTPGGAHLF
TRBV29-1 | CSLLQPGDTEAFF
TRBV7-6 | CASSLASGGPAYEQYF
TRBV7-3 | CASSPLAGGPDTQYF
TRBV29-1 | CSVGQRGRGVGEQFF
TRBV12-3/TRBV12-4 | CASSFLESEYNEQFF
TRBV12-3/TRBV12-4 | CASSLLGTSNQPQHF
TRBV9 | CASSPPGDRRIYYNEQFF
TRBV6-1 | CASSEERGSGNTIYF
TRBV4-1 | CASRLRTGMNMNTEAFF